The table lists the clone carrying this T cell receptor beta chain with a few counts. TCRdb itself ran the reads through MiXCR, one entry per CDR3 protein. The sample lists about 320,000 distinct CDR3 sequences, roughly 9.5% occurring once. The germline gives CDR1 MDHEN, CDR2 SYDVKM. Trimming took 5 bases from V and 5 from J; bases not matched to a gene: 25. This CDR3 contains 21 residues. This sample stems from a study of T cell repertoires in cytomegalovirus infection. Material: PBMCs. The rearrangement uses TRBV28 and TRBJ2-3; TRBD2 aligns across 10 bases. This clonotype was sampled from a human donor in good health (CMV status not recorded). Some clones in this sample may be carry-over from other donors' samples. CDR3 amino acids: CASSPFVGGDLAGVSGDTQYF. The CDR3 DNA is TGTGCCAGCAGTCCTTTCGTGGGGGGGGACCTAGCGGGAGTGTCAGGAGATACGCAGTATTTT.